This T cell receptor beta chain was identified in a study of CD8+ T cells in alopecia areata. General study points: In lesional scalp, particularly from alopecia totalis/universalis, clonality was higher than in normal scalp. Although TCR sharing was seen in mice, sharing across patients was less clear, possibly for HLA-related reasons.

In germline, CDR1 is SEHNR, CDR2 FQNEAQ (reference sequence). CDR3 length: 17 amino acids. With 4 bases removed from V and 0 bases from J, the gap between germline ends came to 15 bases. PBMCs yielded sorted CD4+ and CD8+ T cells. Extraction and reverse transcription of RNA yielded cDNA as the sequencing template. The data were produced by immunoSEQ multiplex PCR, yet TCRdb's version contains in-frame clones alone and is incomplete. Here the sample spans fewer than 150,000 clones, over 60% being singletons. Remarks on this clone: No antigen is known for it.

The genes are TRBV7-9 and TRBJ1-4; D uncertain. The clonotype was recovered from a human donor in good health. The sequenced material came from CD4+ T cells sorted from blood. The CDR3 DNA sequence: TGTGCCAGCAGCTCATATGGTCGGCCCCCAACTAATGAAAAACTGTTTTTT. Encoded protein: CASSSYGRPPTNEKLFF.